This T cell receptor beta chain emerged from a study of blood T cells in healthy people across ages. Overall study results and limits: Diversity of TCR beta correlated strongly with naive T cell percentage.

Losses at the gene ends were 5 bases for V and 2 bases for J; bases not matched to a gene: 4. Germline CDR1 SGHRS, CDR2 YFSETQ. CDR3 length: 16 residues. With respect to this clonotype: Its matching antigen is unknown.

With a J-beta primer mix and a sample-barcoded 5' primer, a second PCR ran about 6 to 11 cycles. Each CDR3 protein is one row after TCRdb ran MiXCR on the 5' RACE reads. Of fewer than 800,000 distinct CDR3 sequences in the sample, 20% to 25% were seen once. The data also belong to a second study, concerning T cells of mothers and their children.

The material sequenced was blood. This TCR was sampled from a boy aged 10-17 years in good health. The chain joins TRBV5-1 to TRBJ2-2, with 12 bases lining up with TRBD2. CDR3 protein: CASRLGLAGNTGELFF. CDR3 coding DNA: TGCGCCAGCAGACTCGGACTAGCGGGAAACACCGGGGAGCTGTTTTTT.